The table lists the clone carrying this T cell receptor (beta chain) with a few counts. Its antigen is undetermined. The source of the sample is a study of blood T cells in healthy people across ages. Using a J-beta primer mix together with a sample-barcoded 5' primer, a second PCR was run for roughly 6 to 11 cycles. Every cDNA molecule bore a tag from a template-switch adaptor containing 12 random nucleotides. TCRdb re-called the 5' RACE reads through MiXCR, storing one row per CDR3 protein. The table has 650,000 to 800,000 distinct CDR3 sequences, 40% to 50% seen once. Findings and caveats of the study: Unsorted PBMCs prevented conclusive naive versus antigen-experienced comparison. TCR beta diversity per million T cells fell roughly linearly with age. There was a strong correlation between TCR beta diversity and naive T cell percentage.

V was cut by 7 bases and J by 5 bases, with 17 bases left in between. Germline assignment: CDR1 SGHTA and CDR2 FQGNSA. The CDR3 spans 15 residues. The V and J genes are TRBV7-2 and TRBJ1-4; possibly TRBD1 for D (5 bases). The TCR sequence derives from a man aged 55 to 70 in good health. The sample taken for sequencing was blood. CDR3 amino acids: CASTPAGVKNEKLFF. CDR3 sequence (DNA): TGTGCCAGCACCCCGGCGGGGGTAAAGAATGAAAAACTGTTTTTT.